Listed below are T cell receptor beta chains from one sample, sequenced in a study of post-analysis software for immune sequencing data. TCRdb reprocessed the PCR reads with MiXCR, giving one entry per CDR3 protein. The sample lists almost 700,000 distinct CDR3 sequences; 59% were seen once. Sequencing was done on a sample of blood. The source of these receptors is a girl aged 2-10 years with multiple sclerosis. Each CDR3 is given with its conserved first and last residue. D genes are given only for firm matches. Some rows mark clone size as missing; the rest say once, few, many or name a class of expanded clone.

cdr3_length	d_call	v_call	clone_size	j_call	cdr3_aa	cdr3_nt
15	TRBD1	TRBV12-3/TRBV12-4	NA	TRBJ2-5	CASSLGQGWQETQYF	TGTGCCAGCAGCTTGGGACAGGGGTGGCAAGAGACCCAGTACTTC
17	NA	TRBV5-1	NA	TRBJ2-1	CASSGEAHTKKGHEQFF	TGCGCCAGCAGCGGCGAAGCTCATACGAAAAAGGGCCATGAGCAGTTCTTC
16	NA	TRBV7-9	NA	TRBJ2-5	CASSLTAASFQETRYF	TGTGCCAGCAGCTTAACGGCAGCGTCTTTCCAAGAGACCCGGTACTTC
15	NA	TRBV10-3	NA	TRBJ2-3	CAIRVVRGTTDTQYF	TGTGCCATCCGGGTCGTCAGGGGCACAACGGATACGCAGTATTTT
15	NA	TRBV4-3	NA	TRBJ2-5	CASSQEDTAQETQYF	TGCGCCAGCAGCCAAGAGGACACCGCCCAAGAGACCCAGTACTTC
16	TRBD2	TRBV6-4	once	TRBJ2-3	CASSGGLAEDTDTQYF	TGTGCCAGCAGTGGCGGACTAGCGGAGGACACAGATACGCAGTATTTT
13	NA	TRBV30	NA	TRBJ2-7	CAWSVTEGYEQYF	TGTGCCTGGAGTGTAACTGAAGGATACGAGCAGTACTTC
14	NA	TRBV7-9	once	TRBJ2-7	CASSLGQWSYEQYF	TGCGCCAGCAGCTTAGGACAGTGGAGCTACGAGCAGTACTTC
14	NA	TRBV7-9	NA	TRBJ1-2	CASSSDQALGGYTF	TGTGCCAGCAGCTCGGACCAGGCCTTAGGGGGCTACACCTTC
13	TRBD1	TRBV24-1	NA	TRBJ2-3	CATSAEDRDTQYF	TGTGCCACCAGTGCCGAGGACAGGGATACGCAGTATTTT
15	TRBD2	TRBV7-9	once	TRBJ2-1	CASSSPVTSGNEQFF	TGTGCCAGCAGCTCGCCGGTTACTAGCGGAAATGAGCAGTTCTTC
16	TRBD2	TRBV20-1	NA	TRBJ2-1	CSARGSREGAYNEQFF	TGCAGTGCTAGAGGGTCGCGGGAGGGTGCTTACAATGAGCAGTTCTTC
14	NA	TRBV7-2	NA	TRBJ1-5	CASSLQGTIEPQHF	TGTGCCAGCAGCTTACAGGGCACAATTGAGCCCCAGCATTTT
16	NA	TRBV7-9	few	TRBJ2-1	CASSLKFGVADNEQFF	TGTGCCAGCAGCTTAAAGTTCGGAGTAGCGGACAATGAGCAGTTCTTC
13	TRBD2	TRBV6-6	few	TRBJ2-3	CATTGRGTDTQYF	TGTGCCACCACGGGGAGGGGCACAGATACGCAGTATTTT
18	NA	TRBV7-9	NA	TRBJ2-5	CASSLMGGAKSPRETQYF	TGTGCCAGCAGCTTAATGGGGGGCGCGAAGTCTCCCCGAGAGACCCAGTACTTC
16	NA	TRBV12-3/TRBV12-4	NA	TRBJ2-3	CASSPLEGIQADTQYF	TGTGCCAGCAGTCCCCTAGAGGGAATACAGGCAGATACGCAGTATTTT
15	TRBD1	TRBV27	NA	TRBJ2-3	CASSFTGGSTDTQYF	TGTGCCAGCAGTTTTACAGGGGGGAGCACAGATACGCAGTATTTT
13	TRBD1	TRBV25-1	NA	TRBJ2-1	CASSDRGVNEQFF	TGTGCCAGCAGCGACAGGGGGGTCAATGAGCAGTTCTTC
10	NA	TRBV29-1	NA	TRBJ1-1	CSVAHTEAFF	TGCAGCGTTGCTCACACTGAAGCTTTCTTT
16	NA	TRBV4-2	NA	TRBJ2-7	CASSQDGVSAAYEQYF	TGTGCCAGCAGCCAAGACGGAGTTAGCGCAGCCTACGAGCAGTACTTC
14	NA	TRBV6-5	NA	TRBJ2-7	CASSYSLRDYEQYF	TGTGCCAGCAGTTACTCGCTCCGGGACTACGAGCAGTACTTC
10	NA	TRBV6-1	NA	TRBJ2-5	CASKDETQYF	TGTGCCAGCAAGGACGAGACCCAGTACTTC
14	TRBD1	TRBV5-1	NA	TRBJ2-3	CASSTGQGADTQYF	TGTGCCAGCAGCACGGGACAGGGGGCAGATACGCAGTATTTT
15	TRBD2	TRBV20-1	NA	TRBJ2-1	CSAHPTSGTYNEQFF	TGCAGTGCCCATCCGACTAGCGGAACCTACAATGAGCAGTTCTTC
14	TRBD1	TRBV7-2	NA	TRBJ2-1	CASSQDRVANEQFF	TGTGCCAGCAGCCAAGACAGGGTAGCCAATGAGCAGTTCTTC
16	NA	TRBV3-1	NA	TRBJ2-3	CASSQTGHARHDTQYF	TGTGCCAGCAGCCAAACAGGTCACGCCAGACACGATACGCAGTATTTT
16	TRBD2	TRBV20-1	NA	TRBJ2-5	CSAIPGLAGYGETQYF	TGCAGTGCCATTCCGGGACTAGCGGGATACGGGGAGACCCAGTACTTC
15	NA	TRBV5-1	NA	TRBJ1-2	CASSPQGVDGYGYTF	TGCGCCAGCAGCCCCCAAGGGGTGGACGGCTATGGCTACACCTTC
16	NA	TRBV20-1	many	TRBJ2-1	CSASFGLGVSYNEQFF	TGCAGTGCTTCTTTTGGACTGGGAGTGAGCTACAATGAGCAGTTCTTC
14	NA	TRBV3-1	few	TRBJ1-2	CASSQNSAGVGYTF	TGTGCCAGCAGCCAAAATTCGGCAGGGGTAGGCTACACCTTC
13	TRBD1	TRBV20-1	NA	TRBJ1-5	CSASGTVNQPQHF	TGCAGTGCTAGCGGGACAGTCAATCAGCCCCAGCATTTT
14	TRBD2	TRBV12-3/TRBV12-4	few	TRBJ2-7	CASSPQGGPYEQYF	TGTGCCAGCAGTCCCCAGGGAGGGCCTTACGAGCAGTACTTC
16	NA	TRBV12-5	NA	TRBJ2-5	CASGLVITRGGETQYF	TGTGCTAGTGGTTTGGTTATTACCAGGGGAGGGGAGACCCAGTACTTC
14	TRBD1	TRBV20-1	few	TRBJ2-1	CSWTGGGSIHEQFF	TGCAGTTGGACAGGGGGCGGCAGTATCCATGAGCAGTTCTTC
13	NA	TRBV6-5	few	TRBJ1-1	CASSLRWNTEAFF	TGTGCCAGCAGCCTCAGATGGAACACTGAAGCTTTCTTT
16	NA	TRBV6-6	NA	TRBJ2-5	CASSYPSETAQETQYF	TGTGCCAGCAGTTACCCCTCCGAGACAGCTCAAGAGACCCAGTACTTC
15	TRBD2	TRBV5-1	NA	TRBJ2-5	CASSSSGRAQETQYF	TGCGCCAGCAGCTCTAGCGGGAGGGCCCAAGAGACCCAGTACTTC
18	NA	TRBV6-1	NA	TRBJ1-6	CASSVSGLEYSYNSPLHF	TGTGCCAGCAGTGTATCGGGGTTGGAATACTCCTATAATTCACCCCTCCACTTT
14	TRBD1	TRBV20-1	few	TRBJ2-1	CSVPGQGSYNEQFF	TGCAGTGTCCCGGGACAGGGTTCCTACAATGAGCAGTTCTTC